These T cell receptor beta chains were read from a single sample in a study of CD8+CD57+ T cells in acquired aplastic anemia. TCRdb re-derived calls from the reads in MiXCR, one entry per CDR3 protein. The sample lists under 350,000 distinct CDR3 sequences; roughly 53% were seen once. Sequences were obtained from sorted CD4+, CD8+, or CD8+CD57+ T cells (not recorded which) from PBMCs. These TCRs come from a human donor with aplastic anemia. Both conserved end residues are part of each CDR3. The D gene is left open where the match is weak. Only some rows state a clone size, as once, few, many or a class for expanded clones.

NA,TRBV6-1,13,NA,TRBJ1-3,TGTGCCAGCAGTGAGTCAGAGGGAAACACCATATATTTT,CASSESEGNTIYF
TRBD1,TRBV7-2,15,NA,TRBJ2-1,TGTGCCAGCAGCTTAGTCAGACAGGGGGCCAGTGAGCAGTTCTTC,CASSLVRQGASEQFF
NA,TRBV19,15,NA,TRBJ1-5,TGTGCCAGTAGTATAGGCCCCGCTGCGGGTCAGCCCCAGCATTTT,CASSIGPAAGQPQHF
NA,TRBV5-1,17,NA,TRBJ1-5,TGCGCCAGCAGCTGGCTCGGGACCGGGTCAGGGGTAATCTACGAGCATTTT,CASSWLGTGSGVIYEHF
TRBD1,TRBV20-1,15,NA,TRBJ1-5,TGCAGTGCTAGAGATTCACAGGGGGCGAGGCAGCCCCAGCATTTT,CSARDSQGARQPQHF
NA,TRBV6-5,13,NA,TRBJ2-7,TGTGCCAGCAGCTACCAGGAAGGCTACGAGCAGTACTTC,CASSYQEGYEQYF
TRBD1,TRBV7-2,15,NA,TRBJ1-2,TGTGCCAGCAGCGCCCCCGGACAGGGAAGGTATGGCTACACCTTC,CASSAPGQGRYGYTF
NA,TRBV29-1,14,NA,TRBJ2-7,TGCAGCGTCGAAGCCGTCCAGGGGGGTATGAAGCAGTACTTC,CSVEAVQGGMKQYF
NA,TRBV25-1,12,NA,TRBJ1-1,TGTGCCAGCACATACCAGGGTAGTGAAGCTTTCTTT,CASTYQGSEAFF
NA,TRBV3-1,14,many,TRBJ2-7,TGTGCCAGCAGCCGTCGGGACTCCGGCTGGGAGCAGTACTTC,CASSRRDSGWEQYF